A selection of T cell receptor beta chains follows, all from one sample in a study of T-cell reconstitution after alpha-beta-depleted transplantation in children. One entry per CDR3 protein results from TCRdb running MiXCR on the PCR reads. The sample has some 400,000 distinct CDR3 sequences; roughly 20% are singletons. Sequenced material: PBMCs from the stem cell graft donor, taken from the stem cell graft. These receptors were collected from a human donor who donated a stem cell graft to a child with acute myeloid leukemia. The CDR3 runs from the conserved cysteine through the conserved F or W. The order of the fields is J gene, V gene, CDR3 protein.

J: TRBJ2-3; V: TRBV10-1; CDR3: CASSDPGTTDTQYF
J: TRBJ1-1; V: TRBV3-1; CDR3: CASSQEVSYRGRDTEAFF
J: TRBJ2-1; V: TRBV29-1; CDR3: CSVEGQGTYNEQFF
J: TRBJ2-5; V: TRBV3-1; CDR3: CASSQERKEIGETQYF
J: TRBJ2-7; V: TRBV18; CDR3: CASSQTGGQSPYEQYF
J: TRBJ1-1; V: TRBV23-1; CDR3: CASTCIGPEGCTEAFF
J: TRBJ1-4; V: TRBV5-1; CDR3: CASSLSAGTNEKLFF
J: TRBJ2-1; V: TRBV4-1; CDR3: CASSQVSGAGGPNEQFF
J: TRBJ1-1; V: TRBV29-1; CDR3: CSVADGYTEAFF
J: TRBJ2-1; V: TRBV4-1; CDR3: CASSQARDPPYNEQFF
J: TRBJ2-3; V: TRBV4-2; CDR3: CASSQERVTSADTQYF
J: TRBJ2-1; V: TRBV20-1; CDR3: CSARDPSQRGNYNEQFF
J: TRBJ1-5; V: TRBV20-1; CDR3: CSGYQGGRQPQHF
J: TRBJ2-1; V: TRBV5-8; CDR3: CASSHKWGSYNEQFF
J: TRBJ2-7; V: TRBV9; CDR3: CASSVAGTGYEQYF
J: TRBJ2-7; V: TRBV13; CDR3: CASSSQGQTYEQYF
J: TRBJ2-5; V: TRBV29-1; CDR3: CSVPQGLTYQETQYF
J: TRBJ1-4; V: TRBV28; CDR3: CASTGREEKLFF
J: TRBJ2-3; V: TRBV20-1; CDR3: CSARGPNPGGTDTQYF
J: TRBJ2-3; V: TRBV5-1; CDR3: CASGSAGASDTQYF
J: TRBJ2-7; V: TRBV4-2; CDR3: CASSQVDRGLSYEQYF
J: TRBJ2-5; V: TRBV7-2; CDR3: CASSLGGPGAQGTQYF
J: TRBJ2-5; V: TRBV10-1; CDR3: CASSDGVAGVSQYF
J: TRBJ1-5; V: TRBV27; CDR3: CASSYRGSNQPQHF
J: TRBJ1-1; V: TRBV7-9; CDR3: CASSLAVEFMNTEAFF
J: TRBJ2-2; V: TRBV5-1; CDR3: CASSLVGTGELFF
J: TRBJ2-7; V: TRBV25-1; CDR3: CASSGRQHYEQYF
J: TRBJ2-1; V: TRBV5-1; CDR3: CASSLAGGGFNEQFF
J: TRBJ2-7; V: TRBV4-1; CDR3: CASSQGQGAVIEQYF